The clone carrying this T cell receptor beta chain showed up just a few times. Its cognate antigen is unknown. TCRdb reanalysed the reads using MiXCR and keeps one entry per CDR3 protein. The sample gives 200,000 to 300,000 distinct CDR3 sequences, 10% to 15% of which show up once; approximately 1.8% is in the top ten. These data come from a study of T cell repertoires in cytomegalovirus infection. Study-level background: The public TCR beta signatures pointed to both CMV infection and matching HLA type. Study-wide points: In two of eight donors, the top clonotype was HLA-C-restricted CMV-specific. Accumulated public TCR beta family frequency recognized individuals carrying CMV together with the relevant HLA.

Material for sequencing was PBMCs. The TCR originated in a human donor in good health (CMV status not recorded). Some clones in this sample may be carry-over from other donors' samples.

The CDR3 here is CASGPSGRITYNEQFF. The DNA for the CDR3 is TGTGCCAGCGGTCCTAGCGGGAGGATAACCTACAATGAGCAGTTCTTC. This chain connects TRBV7-9 to TRBJ2-1; 11 bases match TRBD2. CDR3 length: 16 amino acids. After removal of 8 bases from V and 2 bases from J, the junction contained 8 bases not matched to a gene. The germline V gene encodes CDR1 SEHNR and CDR2 FQNEAQ (reference sequence). The full variable domain, rest sourced from reference TRBV7-9 and TRBJ2-1, is DTGVSQNPRHKITKRGQNVTFRCDPISEHNRLYWYRQTLGQGPEFLTYFQNEAQLEKSRLLSDRFSAERPKGSFSTLEIQRTEQGDSAMYLCASGPSGRITYNEQFFGPGTRLTVL.